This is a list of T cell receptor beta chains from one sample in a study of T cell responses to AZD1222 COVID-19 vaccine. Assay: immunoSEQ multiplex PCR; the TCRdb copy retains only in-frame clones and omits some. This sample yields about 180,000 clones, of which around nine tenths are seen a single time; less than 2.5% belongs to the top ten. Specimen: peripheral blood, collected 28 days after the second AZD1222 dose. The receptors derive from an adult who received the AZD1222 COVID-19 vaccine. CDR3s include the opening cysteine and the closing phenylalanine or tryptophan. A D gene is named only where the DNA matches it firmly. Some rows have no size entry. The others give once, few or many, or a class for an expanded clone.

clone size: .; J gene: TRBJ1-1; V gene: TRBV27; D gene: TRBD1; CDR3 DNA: TGTGCCAGCAACCCCATGACAGGGTTTGGGACTGAAGCTTTCTTT; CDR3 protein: CASNPMTGFGTEAFF
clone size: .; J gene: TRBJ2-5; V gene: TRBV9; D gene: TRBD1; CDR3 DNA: TGTGCCAGCAGCGCGCAGCCCGGGACAGGGAGGGAGACCCAGTACTTC; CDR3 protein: CASSAQPGTGRETQYF
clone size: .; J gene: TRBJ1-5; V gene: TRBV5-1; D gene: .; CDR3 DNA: TGCGCCAGCAGCCCGGGGGATCGCAATCAGCCCCAGCATTTT; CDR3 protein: CASSPGDRNQPQHF
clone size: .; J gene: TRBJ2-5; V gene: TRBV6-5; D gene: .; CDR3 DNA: TGTGCCAGCAGTTACGGACGGGGGCTCCAAGAGACCCAGTACTTC; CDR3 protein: CASSYGRGLQETQYF
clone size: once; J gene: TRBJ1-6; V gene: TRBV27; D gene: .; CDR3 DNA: TGTGCCAGCAGTTTCTGGGGGGATAATTCACCCCTCCACTTT; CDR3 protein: CASSFWGDNSPLHF
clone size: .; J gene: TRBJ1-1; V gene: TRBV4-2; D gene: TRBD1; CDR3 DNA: TGTGCCAGCAGCCAACCGGACAGGGGGAACACTGAAGCTTTCTTT; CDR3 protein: CASSQPDRGNTEAFF
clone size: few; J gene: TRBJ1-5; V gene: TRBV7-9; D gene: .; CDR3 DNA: TGTGCCTCACAAAGGGGGTCAAGCAATCAGCCCCAGCATTTT; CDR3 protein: CASQRGSSNQPQHF
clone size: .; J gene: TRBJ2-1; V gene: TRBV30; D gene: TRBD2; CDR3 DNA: TGTGCCTGGAGTACGGGGACTAGCGGGACCGATGAGCAGTTCTTC; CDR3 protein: CAWSTGTSGTDEQFF
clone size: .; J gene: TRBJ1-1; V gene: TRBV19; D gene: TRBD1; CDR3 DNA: TGTGCCAGTAGGGGGACAGGGCCGTCACTTGAAGCTTTCTTT; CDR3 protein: CASRGTGPSLEAFF
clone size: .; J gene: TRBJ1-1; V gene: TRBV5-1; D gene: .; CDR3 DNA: TGCGCCAGCAGCTTGCAGGGGCGGGGAGGCACTGAAGCTTTCTTT; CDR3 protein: CASSLQGRGGTEAFF
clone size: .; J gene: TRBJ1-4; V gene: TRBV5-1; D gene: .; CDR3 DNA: TGCGCCAGCAGCTTGGCCCCTGCAACTAATGAAAAACTGTTTTTT; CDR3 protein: CASSLAPATNEKLFF
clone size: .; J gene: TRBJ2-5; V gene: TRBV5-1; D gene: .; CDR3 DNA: TGCGCCAGCAGGTCGGGGACATCCATGGGGTCGGGGGAGACCCAGTACTTC; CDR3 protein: CASRSGTSMGSGETQYF
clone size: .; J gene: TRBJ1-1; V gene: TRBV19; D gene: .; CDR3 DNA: TGTGCCAGTAGTCCCGATAGAGCATCTCCTGAAGCTTTCTTT; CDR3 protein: CASSPDRASPEAFF
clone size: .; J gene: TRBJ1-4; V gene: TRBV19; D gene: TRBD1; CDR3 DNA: TGTGCCAGTAGTATTCGGGAACCAGGGACAGCAAATGAAAAACTGTTTTTT; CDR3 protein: CASSIREPGTANEKLFF
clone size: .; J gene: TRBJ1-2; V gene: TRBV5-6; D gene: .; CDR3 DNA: TGTGCCAGCAGCTCAAACAGTTACTATGGCTACACCTTC; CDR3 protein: CASSSNSYYGYTF
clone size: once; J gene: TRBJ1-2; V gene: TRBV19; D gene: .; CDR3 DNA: TGTGCCAGTAGTATTCTACCGCTAGGGAGCTATGGCTACACCTTC; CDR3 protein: CASSILPLGSYGYTF
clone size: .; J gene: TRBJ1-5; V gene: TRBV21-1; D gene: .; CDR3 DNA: TGTGCCAGCAGCCCCGGGACAGGGTATAGCAATCAGCCCCAGCATTTT; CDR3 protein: CASSPGTGYSNQPQHF
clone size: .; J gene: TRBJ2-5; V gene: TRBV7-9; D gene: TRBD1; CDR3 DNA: TGTGCCAGCAGCTTTCCCGCCGGGACAGGGGACAAACAAGAGACCCAGTACTTC; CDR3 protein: CASSFPAGTGDKQETQYF
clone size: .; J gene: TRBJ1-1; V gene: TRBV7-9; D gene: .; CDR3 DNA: TGTGCCAGCAGCTTAGGATCCCCGGGCGCTGAAGCTTTCTTT; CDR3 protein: CASSLGSPGAEAFF
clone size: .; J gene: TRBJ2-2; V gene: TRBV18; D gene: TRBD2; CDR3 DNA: TGTGCCAGCTCACTCTCCGGACTAGCGGGGACACTCGCGAACACCGGGGAGCTGTTTTTT; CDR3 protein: CASSLSGLAGTLANTGELFF
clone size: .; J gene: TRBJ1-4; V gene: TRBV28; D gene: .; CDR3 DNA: TGTGCCAGCAGTCCGAACGGACTCTTGGGTGAAAAACTGTTTTTT; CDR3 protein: CASSPNGLLGEKLFF
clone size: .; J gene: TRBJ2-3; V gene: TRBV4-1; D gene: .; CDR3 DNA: TGCGCCAGCAGCCAAGAAGTAGCTCCGGGGGCAGATACGCAGTATTTT; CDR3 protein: CASSQEVAPGADTQYF
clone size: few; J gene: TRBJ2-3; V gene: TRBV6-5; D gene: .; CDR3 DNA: TGTGCCAGCAGGGAGGGGGGGAATACGCAGTATTTT; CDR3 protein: CASREGGNTQYF
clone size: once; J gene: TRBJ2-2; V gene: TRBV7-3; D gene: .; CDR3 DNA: TGTGCCAGCAGCCCAACCCACACCGGGGAGCTGTTTTTT; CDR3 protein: CASSPTHTGELFF
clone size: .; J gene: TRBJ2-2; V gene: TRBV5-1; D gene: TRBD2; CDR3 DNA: TGCGCCAGCAGCTTTTCGGCAGCGGGAGCAACCGGGGAGCTGTTTTTT; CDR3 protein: CASSFSAAGATGELFF
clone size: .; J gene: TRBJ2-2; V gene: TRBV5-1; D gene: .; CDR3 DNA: TGCGCCAGCAGCTTGGCAGGCAGGGTGGACACCGGGGAGCTGTTTTTT; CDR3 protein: CASSLAGRVDTGELFF
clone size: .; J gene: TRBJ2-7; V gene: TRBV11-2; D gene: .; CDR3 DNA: TGTGCCAGCAGCCCCCAAACAGGGTACGAGCAGTACTTC; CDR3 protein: CASSPQTGYEQYF
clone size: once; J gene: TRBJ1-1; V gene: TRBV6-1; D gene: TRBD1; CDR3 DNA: TGTGCCAGCAGTGAAGGGGGACAGGGAGCAGCTTTCTTT; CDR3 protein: CASSEGGQGAAFF
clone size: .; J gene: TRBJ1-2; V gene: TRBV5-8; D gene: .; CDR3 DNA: TGTGCCAGCAGCAAGGATCAGGAGATCTATGGCTACACCTTC; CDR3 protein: CASSKDQEIYGYTF
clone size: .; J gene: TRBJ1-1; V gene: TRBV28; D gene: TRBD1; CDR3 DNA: TGTGCCAGCAGTATTCAGGGGGACAAAAACTCTGAAGCTTTCTTT; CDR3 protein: CASSIQGDKNSEAFF
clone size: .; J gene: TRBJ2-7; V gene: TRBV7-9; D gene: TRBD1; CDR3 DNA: TGTGCCAGCAGCTCAACCGTAGACAGGGCCTACGAGCAGTACTTC; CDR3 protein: CASSSTVDRAYEQYF
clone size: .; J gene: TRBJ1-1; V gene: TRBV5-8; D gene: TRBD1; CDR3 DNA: TGTGCCAGCAGCCCCGGACAGGGGGCAACCACTGAAGCTTTCTTT; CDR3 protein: CASSPGQGATTEAFF
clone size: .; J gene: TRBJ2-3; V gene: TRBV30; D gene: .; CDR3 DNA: TGTGCCTGGGAGGGGCAGGGCCTCAGGACAGATACGCAGTATTTT; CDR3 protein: CAWEGQGLRTDTQYF
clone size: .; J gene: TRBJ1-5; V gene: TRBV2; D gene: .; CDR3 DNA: TGTGCCAGCAGTGAAACGACAGCTAGCAATCAGCCCCAGCATTTT; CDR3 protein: CASSETTASNQPQHF
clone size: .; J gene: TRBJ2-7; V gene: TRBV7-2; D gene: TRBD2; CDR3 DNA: TGTGCCAGCAGCTTCGCACTAGCGGCCTACGAGCAGTACTTC; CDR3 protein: CASSFALAAYEQYF
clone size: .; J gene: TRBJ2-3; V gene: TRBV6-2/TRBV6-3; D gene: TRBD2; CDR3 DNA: TGTGCCAGCAGTTATGGGCTAGCGGGGGGCCTAGATACGCAGTATTTT; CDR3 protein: CASSYGLAGGLDTQYF
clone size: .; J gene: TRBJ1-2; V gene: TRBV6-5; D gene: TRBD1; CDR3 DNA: TGTGCCAGCAGCCCACACAGGGGAGCCGGCTACACCTTC; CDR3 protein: CASSPHRGAGYTF
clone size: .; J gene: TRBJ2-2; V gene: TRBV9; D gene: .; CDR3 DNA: TGTGCCAGCAATCGCCCGAACACCGGGGAGCTGTTTTTT; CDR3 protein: CASNRPNTGELFF
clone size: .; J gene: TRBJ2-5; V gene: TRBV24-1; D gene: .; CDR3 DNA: TGTGCCACCAGTGACCGACTCAGTAGTGCGGAGACCCAGTACTTC; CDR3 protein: CATSDRLSSAETQYF
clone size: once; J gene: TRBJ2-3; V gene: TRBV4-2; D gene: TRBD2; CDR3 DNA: TGTGCCAGCAGCCAAGGGGCGGGAACTAGCGCCGATACGCAGTATTTT; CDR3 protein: CASSQGAGTSADTQYF
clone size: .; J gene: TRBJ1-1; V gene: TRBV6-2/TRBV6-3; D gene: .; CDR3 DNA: TGTGCCAGCAGTTACGTGGACGGGATACTCGTAGCTTTCTTT; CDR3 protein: CASSYVDGILVAFF
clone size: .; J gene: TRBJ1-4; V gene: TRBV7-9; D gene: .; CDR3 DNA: TGTGCCAGCAGCTCGGACAGCTTAAATGAAAAACTGTTTTTT; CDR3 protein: CASSSDSLNEKLFF